The table lists the clone carrying this T cell receptor beta chain with a few counts. Its antigen is unidentified. This specimen belongs to a study of T cell repertoires in cytomegalovirus infection. Study-level information: Carrying CMV and the relevant HLA type showed in public TCR beta signatures. Whole-study results and caveats: The ex vivo response showed dominance by HLA-C-restricted CMV-specific TCR beta clonotypes. Identification of carriers of CMV plus the relevant HLA was performed using cumulative public TCR beta family frequency.

A single record per CDR3 protein comes from TCRdb applying MiXCR to the reads. The table includes fewer than 650,000 distinct CDR3 sequences, about 39% detected once. CDR3 length equals 12 residues. V was pared by 10 bases and J by 3 bases, with 3 bases of the junction left unmatched. CDR1 ENHRY and CDR2 SYGVKD come from the germline V gene. Here the sequenced sample was cultured PBMCs, taken from culture after CMV antigen stimulation. The source of this sequence is a human donor in good health (CMV status not recorded). Some clones in this sample may be carry-over from other donors' samples. The chain has TRBV10-3 and TRBJ2-5, with TRBD1 identical over 9 bases. As DNA, the CDR3 is TGTGCCACCACAGGGGGCGAAGAGACCCAGTACTTC. Residues: CATTGGEETQYF.